This T cell receptor beta chain was identified during a study of T cells in Graves' hyperthyroidism and ophthalmopathy. Authors of the study amplified TCR beta CDR3 regions from RNA transcripts. The primer set for the first-round RT-PCR of the TCR CDR3 was HTBI. Via MiXCR, TCRdb re-called the multiplex PCR reads, giving one row per CDR3 protein. This table holds over 700,000 distinct CDR3 sequences, just over 35% found once. Study-wide results and caveats: Expanded thyroid clonotypes (above 0.001) were mostly also found in blood.

Aged 18 to 65, the patients had hyperthyroidism that was newly diagnosed and had lasted under 2 months. Not enrolled were patients with uncontrolled infection, other autoimmune disease, pregnancy or lactation. Around 9.8 ml fresh peripheral blood yielded the PBMCs. This clonotype was detected ten times or more. What it binds is unknown. The CDR3 spans 14 residues. The trim removed 5 bases at V and 8 bases at J, leaving 11 bases unmatched. Per germline, CDR1 MRHNA and CDR2 SNTAGT. The chain links TRBV6-4 to TRBJ1-2; 7 positions match TRBD1. Sequenced sample: blood. The receptor was isolated from a woman in her 40s with Graves' hyperthyroidism. CDR3 region: CASSPRTGGWGYTF. In DNA form, the CDR3 reads TGTGCCAGCAGTCCCCGGACAGGAGGATGGGGCTACACCTTC.